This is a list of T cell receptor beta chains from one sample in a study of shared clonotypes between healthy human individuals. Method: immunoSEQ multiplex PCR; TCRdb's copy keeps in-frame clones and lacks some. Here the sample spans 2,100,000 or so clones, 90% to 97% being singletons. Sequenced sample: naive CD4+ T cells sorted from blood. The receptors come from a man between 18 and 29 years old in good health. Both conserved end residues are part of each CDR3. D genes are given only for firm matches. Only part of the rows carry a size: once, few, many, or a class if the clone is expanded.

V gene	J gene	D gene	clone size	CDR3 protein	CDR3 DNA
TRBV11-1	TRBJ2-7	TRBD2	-	CASTPSGTILGEQYF	TGTGCCAGCACCCCATCCGGGACTATCCTCGGGGAGCAGTACTTC
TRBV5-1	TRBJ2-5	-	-	CASSPGQLQETQYF	TGCGCCAGCAGCCCAGGACAGCTCCAAGAGACCCAGTACTTC
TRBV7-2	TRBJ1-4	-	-	CASSLARGVSEKLFF	TGTGCCAGCAGCTTAGCTAGGGGAGTGAGTGAAAAACTGTTTTTT
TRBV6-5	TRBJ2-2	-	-	CASSYSRGAGELFF	TGTGCCAGCAGTTACAGTCGGGGAGCCGGGGAGCTGTTTTTT
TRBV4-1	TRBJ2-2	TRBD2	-	CASSQDPGGTGELFF	TGCGCCAGCAGCCAAGACCCGGGGGGCACCGGGGAGCTGTTTTTT
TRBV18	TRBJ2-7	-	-	CASSHTTGHEQYF	TGTGCCAGCTCACATACAACCGGCCACGAGCAGTACTTC
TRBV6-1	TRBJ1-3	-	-	CASSATRGFGNTIYF	TGTGCCAGCAGTGCTACCAGGGGTTTTGGAAACACCATATATTTT
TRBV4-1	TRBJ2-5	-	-	CASSPVDGRANLRETQYF	TGCGCCAGCAGCCCCGTGGATGGGCGGGCAAACCTGCGGGAGACCCAGTACTTC
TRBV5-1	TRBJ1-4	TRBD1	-	CASSGTGDEKLFF	TGCGCCAGCAGCGGGACAGGGGATGAAAAACTGTTTTTT
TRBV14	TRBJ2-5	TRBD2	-	CASSTGLGETQYF	TGTGCCAGCAGCACCGGACTAGGGGAGACCCAGTACTTC
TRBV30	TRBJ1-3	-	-	CAWSTLGPLSGNTIYF	TGTGCCTGGAGTACTCTGGGACCCCTCTCTGGAAACACCATATATTTT
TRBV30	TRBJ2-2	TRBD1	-	CAWSVRRAQGSNTGELFF	TGTGCCTGGAGTGTACGTCGGGCACAGGGGTCGAACACCGGGGAGCTGTTTTTT
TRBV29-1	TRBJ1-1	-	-	CSVEDRGGTEAFF	TGCAGCGTTGAAGACCGCGGGGGCACTGAAGCTTTCTTT
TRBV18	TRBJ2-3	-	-	CASSPPGGDTQYF	TGTGCCAGCTCACCCCCTGGAGGAGATACGCAGTATTTT
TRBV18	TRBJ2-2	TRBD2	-	CASSPPVAGTGELFF	TGTGCCAGCTCACCACCGGTAGCGGGGACCGGGGAGCTGTTTTTT
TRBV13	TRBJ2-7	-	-	CASSLARDSGQYF	TGTGCCAGCAGCTTAGCCCGGGATTCTGGGCAGTACTTC
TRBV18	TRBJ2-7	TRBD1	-	CASSRPGQGPYEQYF	TGTGCCAGCTCACGACCGGGACAGGGTCCCTACGAGCAGTACTTC
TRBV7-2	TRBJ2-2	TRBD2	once	CASSPSGTSGRTGELFF	TGTGCCAGCAGTCCCTCCGGGACTAGCGGGAGAACCGGGGAGCTGTTTTTT
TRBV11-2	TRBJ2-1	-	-	CASSLVLLIPDNEQFF	TGTGCCAGCAGCTTAGTGCTCCTTATTCCCGACAATGAGCAGTTCTTC
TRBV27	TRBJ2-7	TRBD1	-	CASSWDRGIGEQYF	TGTGCCAGCAGTTGGGACAGGGGAATTGGAGAGCAGTACTTC
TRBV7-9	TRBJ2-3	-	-	CASRLLADTDTQYF	TGTGCCAGCAGACTTCTAGCAGACACAGATACGCAGTATTTT
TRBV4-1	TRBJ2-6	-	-	CASSHPLRDTLSSGANVLTF	TGCGCCAGCAGCCACCCTCTTAGGGACACGCTTAGCTCTGGGGCCAACGTCCTGACTTTC
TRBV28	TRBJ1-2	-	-	CATPGAPGGYGYTF	TGTGCCACTCCCGGGGCCCCCGGGGGTTACGGCTACACCTTC
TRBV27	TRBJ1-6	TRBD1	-	CASNRGQGYNSPLHF	TGTGCCAGCAATCGCGGACAGGGATATAATTCACCCCTCCACTTT
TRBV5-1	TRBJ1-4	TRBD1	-	CASSRDSLNEKLFF	TGCGCCAGCAGCCGGGACAGCCTTAATGAAAAACTGTTTTTT
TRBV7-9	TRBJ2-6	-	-	CASSLNSPSGANVLTF	TGTGCCAGCAGCTTGAACAGCCCCTCTGGGGCCAACGTCCTGACTTTC
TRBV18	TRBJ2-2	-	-	CASSPPFSGTGELFF	TGTGCCAGCTCACCACCTTTTAGTGGCACCGGGGAGCTGTTTTTT
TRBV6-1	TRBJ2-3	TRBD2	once	CASSGTSGFDTQYF	TGTGCCAGCAGTGGGACTAGTGGTTTTGATACGCAGTATTTT
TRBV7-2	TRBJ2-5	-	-	CASSRSGLQETQYF	TGTGCCAGCAGTCGAAGCGGTCTCCAAGAGACCCAGTACTTC
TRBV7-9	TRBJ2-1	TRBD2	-	CASSPHMLAGDTEQFF	TGTGCCAGCAGCCCCCATATGTTAGCGGGAGACACTGAGCAGTTCTTC
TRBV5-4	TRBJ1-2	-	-	CASSLGMGRTVYGYTF	TGTGCCAGCAGCTTGGGGATGGGACGGACGGTCTATGGCTACACCTTC
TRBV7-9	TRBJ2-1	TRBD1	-	CASSEGQYYNEQFF	TGTGCCAGCAGCGAGGGACAGTACTACAATGAGCAGTTCTTC
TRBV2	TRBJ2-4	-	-	CASSGAQGRAKNIQYF	TGTGCCAGCAGTGGGGCGCAAGGAAGGGCCAAAAACATTCAGTACTTC
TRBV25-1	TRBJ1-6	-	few	CASSPTRQSWSVLHF	TGTGCCAGCAGTCCGACCCGACAGTCCTGGTCGGTCCTCCACTTT
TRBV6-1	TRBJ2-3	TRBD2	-	CASSSGGGTDTQYF	TGTGCCAGCAGCTCGGGAGGAGGCACAGATACGCAGTATTTT
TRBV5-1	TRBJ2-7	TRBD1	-	CASSSGTGVDEQYF	TGCGCCAGCAGCTCTGGGACAGGGGTCGACGAGCAGTACTTC
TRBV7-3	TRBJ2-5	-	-	CASSLDPGEGTQYF	TGTGCCAGCAGCTTAGATCCAGGGGAGGGGACCCAGTACTTC
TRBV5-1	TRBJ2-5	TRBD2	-	CASSSGTSGGSETQYF	TGCGCCAGCAGCTCCGGGACTAGCGGGGGATCAGAGACCCAGTACTTC
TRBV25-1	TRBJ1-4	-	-	CASSQLLEKLFF	TGTGCCAGCAGTCAACTACTTGAAAAACTGTTTTTT
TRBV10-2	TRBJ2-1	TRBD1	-	CASSVRQGVDEQFF	TGCGCCAGCAGTGTGAGACAGGGGGTGGATGAGCAGTTCTTC
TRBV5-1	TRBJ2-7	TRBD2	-	CASSLGPGGHREQYF	TGCGCCAGCAGCTTGGGACCGGGAGGGCATCGCGAGCAGTACTTC
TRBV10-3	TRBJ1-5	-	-	CAISEMGGGQPQHF	TGTGCCATCAGTGAGATGGGGGGAGGACAGCCCCAGCATTTT
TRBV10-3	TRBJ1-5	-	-	CAISEAGNQPQHF	TGTGCCATCAGTGAGGCAGGCAATCAGCCCCAGCATTTT
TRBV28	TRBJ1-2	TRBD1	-	CASSLRNARGIGGYTF	TGTGCCAGCAGTTTACGAAATGCCAGGGGGATTGGGGGCTACACCTTC
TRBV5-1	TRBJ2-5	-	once	CASSSLPGRAETQYF	TGCGCCAGCAGCTCCCTACCCGGACGGGCGGAGACCCAGTACTTC
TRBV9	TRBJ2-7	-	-	CARLGEQYF	TGTGCCAGGTTGGGCGAGCAGTACTTC
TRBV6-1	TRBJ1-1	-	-	CASSEESEAFF	TGTGCCAGCAGTGAGGAATCCGAAGCTTTCTTT
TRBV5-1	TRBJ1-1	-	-	CASSTGARDNTEAFF	TGCGCCAGCAGCACGGGGGCGCGGGACAACACTGAAGCTTTCTTT
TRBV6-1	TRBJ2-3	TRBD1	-	CASSGGFSDRAQDTQYF	TGTGCCAGCAGTGGAGGATTCTCGGACAGGGCCCAAGATACGCAGTATTTT
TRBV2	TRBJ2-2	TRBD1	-	CASIDRAQDTGELFF	TGTGCCAGCATCGACAGGGCCCAGGACACCGGGGAGCTGTTTTTT
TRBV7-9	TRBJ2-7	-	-	CASSQQGLVYEQYF	TGTGCCAGCAGCCAACAGGGATTAGTCTACGAGCAGTACTTC